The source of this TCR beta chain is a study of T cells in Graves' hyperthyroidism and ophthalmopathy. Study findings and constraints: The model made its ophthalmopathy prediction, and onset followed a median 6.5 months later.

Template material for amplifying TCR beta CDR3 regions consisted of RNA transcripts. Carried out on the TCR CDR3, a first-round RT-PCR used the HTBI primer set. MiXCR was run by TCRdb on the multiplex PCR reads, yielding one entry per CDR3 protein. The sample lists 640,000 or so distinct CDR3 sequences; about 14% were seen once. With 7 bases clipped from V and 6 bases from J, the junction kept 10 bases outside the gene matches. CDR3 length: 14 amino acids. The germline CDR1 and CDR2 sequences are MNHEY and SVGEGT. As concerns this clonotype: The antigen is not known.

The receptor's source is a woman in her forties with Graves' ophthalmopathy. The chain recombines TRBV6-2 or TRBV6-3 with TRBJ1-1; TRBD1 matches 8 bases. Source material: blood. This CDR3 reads CASKNPGQGSEAFF. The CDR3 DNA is TGTGCCAGCAAAAACCCAGGACAGGGTTCTGAAGCTTTCTTT.